Shown below are 28 T cell receptor beta chains from a single sample sequenced in a study of identical twins. TCRdb fed the 5' RACE reads into MiXCR, producing one record per CDR3 protein. The data contain over 550,000 distinct CDR3 sequences, roughly 6.6% of them singletons. These sequences were also reported in another study, on yellow fever vaccine responses in identical twins.

The sample was PBMCs. The receptors here all came from a woman aged 18-35 years in good health.

This clonotype appeared a few times. The chain links TRBV7-3 to TRBJ2-1; 10 bases are a match to TRBD2. V was clipped by 1 base and J by 6 bases; unmatched bases: 3. Germline V gene data show CDR1 as SGHTA and CDR2 as FQGTGA. CDR3 length equals 15 residues. The CDR3: CASSLNSGGLNEQFF. The CDR3 DNA is TGTGCCAGCAGCTTAAATAGCGGGGGGCTCAATGAGCAGTTCTTC. Based on the CDR3 plus reference TRBV7-3 and TRBJ2-1, the full variable domain is GAGVSQTPSNKVTEKGKYVELRCDPISGHTALYWYRQSLGQGPEFLIYFQGTGAADDSGLPNDRFFAVRPEGSVSTLKIQRTERGDSAVYLCASSLNSGGLNEQFFGPGTRLTVL.

V gene TRBV6-2 or TRBV6-3 combines with J gene TRBJ2-7; 12 bases map to TRBD2. J gave up 2 bases and V 6 bases, and 8 bases lay outside the gene matches. The CDR3 covers 16 residues. CDR1 is MNHEY, CDR2 SVGEGT, per germline. The CDR3 DNA reads TGTGCCAGCAGACCGGGACTAGCGGGTCCAACCTACGAGCAGTACTTC. Amino acid sequence: CASRPGLAGPTYEQYF.

This clonotype was observed many times. The rearrangement links TRBV3-1 to TRBJ1-4; no reliable D call. With 4 bases removed from V and 7 bases from J, the gap between germline ends came to 16 bases. From germline, CDR1 is LGHDT and CDR2 YNNKEL (reference sequence). CDR3 length: 15 amino acids. The CDR3 spells CASSPGAKGVEKLFF. The CDR3 DNA is TGTGCCAGCAGCCCGGGAGCCAAGGGTGTTGAAAAACTGTTTTTT.

The chain couples TRBV5-6 to TRBJ2-1, with 7 bases fitting TRBD2. J was trimmed by 4 bases and V by 3 bases; bases with no gene match: 4. The CDR3 is made up of 14 amino acids. The V gene's germline CDR1 is SGHDT and CDR2 YYEEEE. Here the CDR3 reads CASSYGTIYNEQFF. The CDR3 nucleotides are TGTGCCAGCAGCTACGGGACTATTTACAATGAGCAGTTCTTC. The entire variable domain, with the rest obtained from reference TRBV5-6 and TRBJ2-1, is as follows: DAGVTQSPTHLIKTRGQQVTLRCSPKSGHDTVSWYQQALGQGPQFIFQYYEEEERQRGNFPDRFSGHQFPNYSSELNVNALLLGDSALYLCASSYGTIYNEQFFGPGTRLTVL.

This clonotype was detected ten times or more. The chain combines TRBV7-9 with TRBJ1-1, with 8 bases that match TRBD1. The CDR3 loop spans 15 amino acids. Germline V lookup: CDR1 SEHNR, CDR2 FQNEAQ (reference sequence). V trimming: 8 bases; J trimming: 1 base; junction bases outside the gene matches: 9. CDR3 residues: CASSFRDRPNTEAFF. The CDR3 nucleotides are TGTGCCAGCTCATTCCGGGACAGGCCGAACACTGAAGCTTTCTTT.

This clonotype appeared many times. The rearrangement uses TRBV27 and TRBJ2-3, with unresolved D. V was trimmed by 2 bases and J by 13 bases, leaving 10 bases between them. Germline CDR1 MNHEY, CDR2 SMNVEV (reference sequence). The CDR3 is 11 residues long. The CDR3 DNA is TGTGCCAGCAGTTTAGGGCCGGTCGAGTATTTT. Amino acid sequence: CASSLGPVEYF.

Turning to this clonotype: Because the CDR3's place on the DNA is in doubt, the DNA is left out and the CDR3 is given as listed by TCRdb. This CDR3 reads CASSSRTGGLKNCFF. The chain carries TRBV21-1 and TRBJ1-4; TRBD1, as called in the table, went unchecked against the DNA. TRBV21-1 is classified as a pseudogene. Both ends counted, the CDR3 spans 15 residues.

This clonotype was counted between two and nine times. V is TRBV4-1 and J is TRBJ2-1; D remains ambiguous. V lost 0 bases to trimming and J lost 5 bases, with 5 bases between them. CDR1 and CDR2 (germline): MGHRA, YSYEKL. The CDR3 sequence is 13 residues long. The CDR3, as DNA: TGCGCCAGCAGCCAAGATAGAGACAATGAGCAGTTCTTC. This sequence encodes CASSQDRDNEQFF.

In its sample, this clonotype was seen a few times. This rearrangement joins TRBV5-1 to TRBJ1-4, with TRBD1 identical over 10 bases. Germline CDR1 SGHRS, CDR2 YFSETQ. Losses at the gene ends were 4 bases for V and 7 bases for J; bases not matched to a gene: 10. The CDR3 runs 16 residues. The CDR3 region is CASSPRQGAKVEKLFF. CDR3 bases: TGCGCCAGCAGCCCACGACAGGGGGCAAAGGTTGAAAAACTGTTTTTT.

At least ten counts were recorded for this clonotype. The chain carries TRBV2 and TRBJ2-2; 9 nucleotides align to TRBD2. The CDR3 length is 17 residues. After removal of 5 bases from V and 0 bases from J, the junction contained 7 bases not matched to a gene. The germline gives CDR1 SNHLY, CDR2 FYNNEI. The CDR3 DNA is TGTGCCAGCAGTTCCCAAGGGACTAGCTCGAACACCGGGGAGCTGTTTTTT. Translated, it gives CASSSQGTSSNTGELFF.

This clonotype has more than one count but fewer than ten. The chain is built from TRBV7-9 and TRBJ2-7, with 10 bases identical to TRBD2. CDR1 SEHNR and CDR2 FQNEAQ come from the germline V gene (reference sequence). V lost 5 bases and J lost 4; bases outside the gene matches: 14. This CDR3 comprises 17 residues. This CDR3 is CASSTAHGLAVEYEQYF. DNA for the CDR3: TGTGCCAGCAGCACCGCCCATGGACTAGCGGTCGAGTACGAGCAGTACTTC.

The CDR3 spells CSARGLAGGYEQYF. The CDR3 DNA reads as TGCAGTGCTAGGGGGCTGGCGGGAGGTTACGAGCAGTACTTC. The chain uses TRBV20-1 and TRBJ2-7; 8 bases are a match to TRBD2. Per the germline V gene, CDR1 is DFQATT and CDR2 is SNEGSKA (reference sequence). The V segment lost 3 bases and the J segment 4 bases; nucleotides outside the gene matches: 8. The CDR3 runs 14 residues.

This clonotype was seen at least ten times. The chain is built from TRBV3-1 and TRBJ1-1; the D is unclear. Germline CDR1 reads LGHDT; CDR2 reads YNNKEL (reference sequence). Trimming removed 10 bases at V and 1 base at J, with 13 bases between. The CDR3 length is 13 residues. The CDR3: CAISRAGNTEAFF. The CDR3 DNA is TGTGCCATATCCCGGGCAGGGAACACTGAAGCTTTCTTT.

This clonotype was seen at least ten times. The chain combines TRBV9 with TRBJ2-2; 9 bases align to TRBD1. V shed 3 bases, J shed 3 bases, and the junction held 3 bases outside the gene matches. From germline, CDR1 is SGDLS and CDR2 YYNGEE. This CDR3 is built from 15 residues. As DNA, the CDR3 is TGTGCCAGCAGCGGCCGGACAGGGGACACCGGGGAGCTGTTTTTT. The encoded protein is CASSGRTGDTGELFF.

In this sample, this clonotype turned up a few times. V gene TRBV19 combines with J gene TRBJ1-5; no reliable D call. V lost 5 bases and J lost 2, with 16 bases in between. The CDR3 is 16 amino acids. Germline V gives CDR1 LNHDA, CDR2 SQIVND (reference sequence). The CDR3: CASSYFDPRGNQPQHF. In DNA form, the CDR3 reads TGTGCCAGTAGTTACTTTGACCCACGAGGCAATCAGCCCCAGCATTTT.

The chain is built from TRBV5-1 and TRBJ1-1, with D tentatively TRBD1 (5 bases). The CDR3 loop spans 15 amino acids. The V gene's germline CDR1 is SGHRS and CDR2 YFSETQ. The V end lost 1 base, the J end lost 0 bases, and 10 bases lay between the germline ends. The CDR3 nucleotides read TGCGCCAGCAGCTTGTCCCGACAGATGAACACTGAAGCTTTCTTT. Its translation is CASSLSRQMNTEAFF.

This clonotype was counted only a few times. This chain links TRBV28 with TRBJ1-1; D not certain. V was cut by 3 bases and J by 3 bases, with 8 bases left in between. CDR1 MDHEN and CDR2 SYDVKM come from the germline V gene. The CDR3 is 13 amino acids. The CDR3 reads CASSFREDTEAFF. CDR3 coding DNA: TGTGCCAGCAGTTTCCGAGAGGACACTGAAGCTTTCTTT.

The genes are TRBV7-6 and TRBJ2-3; D gene ambiguous. The CDR3 is 15 residues long. From germline, CDR1 is SGHVS and CDR2 FNYEAQ. V lost 3 bases to trimming and J lost 5 bases, with 15 bases between them. CDR3 protein: CASSLAPDREDTQYF. The CDR3, as DNA: TGTGCCAGCAGCTTGGCTCCGGACCGCGAAGATACGCAGTATTTT.

The chain uses TRBV14 and TRBJ2-2; 7 positions match TRBD1. V lost 0 bases and J lost 1; bases outside the gene matches: 8. The CDR3 runs to 18 residues. The germline CDR1 and CDR2 sequences are SGHDN and FVKESK. The CDR3 nucleotides are TGTGCCAGCAGCCAAGAGCCAGGACAGGAGATGAACACCGGGGAGCTGTTTTTT. Encoded protein: CASSQEPGQEMNTGELFF. The entire variable domain, with the rest obtained from reference TRBV14 and TRBJ2-2, is as follows: EAGVTQFPSHSVIEKGQTVTLRCDPISGHDNLYWYRRVMGKEIKFLLHFVKESKQDESGMPNNRFLAERTGGTYSTLKVQPAELEDSGVYFCASSQEPGQEMNTGELFFGEGSRLTVL.

The chain joins TRBV7-9 to TRBJ2-5; TRBD1 might be the D (5 bases). The V gene's germline CDR1 is SEHNR and CDR2 FQNEAQ (reference sequence). This CDR3 contains 14 residues. The V gene lost 5 bases and the J gene lost 5 bases, with 15 bases spanning the gap. CDR3 bases: TGTGCCAGCAGCACGACAGATACTCGGGAGACCCAGTACTTC. Encoded protein: CASSTTDTRETQYF.

This clonotype turned up a few times. The chain has TRBV18 and TRBJ1-6; no reliable D call. Germline CDR1 reads KGHSH; CDR2 reads LQKENI. V was trimmed by 6 bases and J by 7 bases, leaving 16 bases between them. The CDR3 is 15 amino acids. CDR3 in amino acids: CASSFREMANSPLHF. DNA of the CDR3: TGTGCCAGCTCTTTCCGGGAAATGGCGAATTCACCCCTCCACTTT.

V is TRBV3-1 and J is TRBJ2-5; the D gene is possibly TRBD2 (5 bases). V was cut by 2 bases and J by 7 bases, with 8 bases left in between. This CDR3 contains 12 residues. Germline assignment: CDR1 LGHDT and CDR2 YNNKEL (reference sequence). CDR3 amino acids: CASSQSRGTQYF. CDR3 DNA: TGTGCCAGCAGCCAATCACGGGGGACCCAGTACTTC.

The table lists this clonotype with many counts. The CDR3 DNA reads TGTGCCAGCAGACAGGTTAATGAAAAACTGTTTTTT. Its translation: CASRQVNEKLFF. The rearrangement joins TRBV6-6 to TRBJ1-4, with D tentatively TRBD1 (5 bases). V was cut by 6 bases and J by 4 bases, with 6 bases left in between. In germline, CDR1 is MNHNY, CDR2 SVGAGI (reference sequence). This CDR3 comprises 12 residues.

There are a few counts of this clonotype. V gene TRBV11-2 combines with J gene TRBJ1-1; TRBD1 matches 8 bases. The CDR3 runs 15 residues. The trim removed 5 bases at V and 6 bases at J, leaving 11 bases unmatched. Germline values: CDR1 SGHAT, CDR2 FQNNGV. CDR3 nucleotides: TGTGCCAGCAGCCCTACCCAAGACAGGGGCTCTGAAGCTTTCTTT. It translates to CASSPTQDRGSEAFF.

This clonotype occurred a few times. The V and J genes are TRBV7-6 and TRBJ2-1; D is perhaps TRBD2 (6 bases). Trimming took 5 bases from V and 8 from J, leaving 19 bases between them. Germline assignment: CDR1 SGHVS and CDR2 FNYEAQ. The CDR3 spans 15 residues. The CDR3 DNA follows: TGTGCCAGCAGCCATGGACCGAGGGAGGAGTATGAGCAGTTCTTC. This codes for CASSHGPREEYEQFF.

The rearrangement joins TRBV15 to TRBJ1-1; TRBD1 might be the D (5 bases). Germline assignment: CDR1 LNHNV and CDR2 YYDKDF (reference sequence). V gave up 1 base and J gave up 4 bases, with 10 bases separating them. This CDR3 has 14 amino acids. CDR3: CATSRGGLVTEAFF. DNA for the CDR3: TGTGCCACCAGCAGAGGGGGGTTGGTCACTGAAGCTTTCTTT.

The chain employs TRBV10-3 and TRBJ2-1; D not certain. Germline V gene sequence: CDR1 ENHRY, CDR2 SYGVKD. The CDR3 runs to 12 residues. Trimming stripped 10 bases from V and 7 bases from J, with 14 bases between. The DNA of the CDR3 is TGTGCCACACGACAAGATCAGAATGAGCAGTTCTTC. Amino acids: CATRQDQNEQFF.

In this sample, this clonotype turned up many times. J is TRBJ2-2 and V is TRBV7-9; D gene ambiguous. Between the trimmed V and J ends, which lost 6 bases and 0 bases, there was a span of 14 bases. The CDR3 spans 16 residues. The germline CDR1 and CDR2 sequences are SEHNR and FQNEAQ (reference sequence). In DNA, the CDR3 is TGTGCCAGCAGTTTCCTATCGCTAACGAACACCGGGGAGCTGTTTTTT. Protein: CASSFLSLTNTGELFF.